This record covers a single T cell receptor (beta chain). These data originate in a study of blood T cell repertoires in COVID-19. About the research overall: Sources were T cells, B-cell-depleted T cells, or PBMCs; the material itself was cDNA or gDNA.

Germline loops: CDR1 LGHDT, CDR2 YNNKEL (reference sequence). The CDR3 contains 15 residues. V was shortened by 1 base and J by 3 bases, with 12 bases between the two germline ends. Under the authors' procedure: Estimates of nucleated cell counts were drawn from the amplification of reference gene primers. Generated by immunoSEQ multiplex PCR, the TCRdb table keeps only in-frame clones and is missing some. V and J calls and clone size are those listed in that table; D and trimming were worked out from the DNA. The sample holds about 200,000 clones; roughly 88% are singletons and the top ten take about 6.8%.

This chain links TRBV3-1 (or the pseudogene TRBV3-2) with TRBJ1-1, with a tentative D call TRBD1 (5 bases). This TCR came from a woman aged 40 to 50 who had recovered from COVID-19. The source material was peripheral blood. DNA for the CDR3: TGTGCCAGCAGCCAAGGGACCGGAGGGGACACTGAAGCTTTCTTT. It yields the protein CASSQGTGGDTEAFF.